Following are 4 T cell receptor beta chains from one sample sequenced in a study of T cells in women clearing cervical HPV infection. Measured with immunoSEQ multiplex PCR; TCRdb has only the in-frame clones, and not every one. The repertoire shows around 22,000 clones; the top ten hold about 12%. The specimen sequenced was blood buffy coat. The receptors originated from a woman aged 18-70 years with a cervical HPV16 infection that either progressed to CIN3+ or cleared (not recorded which).

Regarding this clone: The read terminates 3 residues before the CDR3 end, so the remaining end is supplied by the germline J gene. The rearrangement joins TRBV19 to TRBJ2-1, with D hard to call. The CDR3 spans 14 residues. Germline values: CDR1 LNHDA, CDR2 SQIVND (reference sequence). V was trimmed by 2 bases and J by 7 bases, leaving 12 bases between them. Here the CDR3 reads CASSILVWPNEQFF. CDR3 bases read: TGTGCCAGTAGTATACTGGTTTGGCCAAATGAG.

This clone counts as medium-sized by frequency. The read comes to an end 3 residues before the CDR3 does, leaving the germline J gene to fill in the end. The chain combines TRBV6-2 or TRBV6-3 with TRBJ2-7; tentatively, D is TRBD1 (5 bases). V was shortened by 3 bases and J by 3 bases, with 9 bases between the two germline ends. The CDR3 is 13 amino acids. Germline CDR1 is MNHEY and CDR2 is SVGEGT. The CDR3 DNA, read in part, is TGTGCCAGCAGTTATGACAGATTCTACGAG. This gives the protein CASSYDRFYE. The complete CDR3 sequence is CASSYDRFYEQYF.

For this clone: The read gets to within 3 residues of the CDR3 end, and the germline J gene fills in the rest. This chain uses TRBV20-1 with TRBJ2-5, with 7 bases fitting TRBD2. CDR1 and CDR2 from the germline V gene are DFQATT and SNEGSKA (reference sequence). The V and J ends lost 4 bases and 1 base, in that order; junction bases with no gene match: 6. The CDR3 runs to 14 residues. CDR3 bases read: TGCAGTGCTAAGGAATCGGGGGGCCAAGAGACC. Amino acid sequence: CSAKESGGQET. From start to end, the CDR3 is CSAKESGGQETQYF.

Points on this clone: The observed sequence ends 3 residues before the CDR3 terminus, with the missing tail filled in from the germline J gene. This sequence joins TRBV5-1 and TRBJ1-2; D is ambiguous. Trimming took 2 bases from V and 1 from J, leaving 12 bases between them. Germline lookup yields CDR1 SGHRS and CDR2 YFSETQ. The CDR3 is 15 residues long. The CDR3 sequence is CASSFVGLINYGYTF. The CDR3 bases that were read are TGCGCCAGCAGCTTTGTGGGCCTAATTAACTATGGC.